The clone carrying this TCR beta chain has only one observation. Its target is not known. This CDR3 has 14 residues. V lost 2 bases to trimming and J lost 8 bases, with 12 bases between them. Germline V CDR1 and CDR2: SEHNR, FQNEAQ (reference sequence). This specimen belongs to a study of cytomegalovirus exposure and HLA in healthy donors. Primers for the PCR totalled 60 Vbeta and 13 Jbeta. The table came from immunoSEQ multiplex PCR; TCRdb's copy has only in-frame clones and leaves some out. The sample has 200,000 to 250,000 clones, 70% to 85% seen once. Overall study findings and caveats: A later analysis reportedly found fewer N-insertions in an Asian-associated ancestry cluster than the approximately 670-donor mean. Prior analysis indicated that the majority of TCR beta V segments exhibited productivity approximately 87% or approximately 30% of the time.

This clonotype was sampled from a woman aged 40 to 50 in good health and CMV-seronegative. What was sequenced was PBMCs. The genes are TRBV7-9 and TRBJ1-4; D is undetermined. The CDR3 region has the DNA TGTGCCAGCAGCTTAACCCCTGAGGGAGAAAAACTGTTTTTT. Its translation: CASSLTPEGEKLFF.